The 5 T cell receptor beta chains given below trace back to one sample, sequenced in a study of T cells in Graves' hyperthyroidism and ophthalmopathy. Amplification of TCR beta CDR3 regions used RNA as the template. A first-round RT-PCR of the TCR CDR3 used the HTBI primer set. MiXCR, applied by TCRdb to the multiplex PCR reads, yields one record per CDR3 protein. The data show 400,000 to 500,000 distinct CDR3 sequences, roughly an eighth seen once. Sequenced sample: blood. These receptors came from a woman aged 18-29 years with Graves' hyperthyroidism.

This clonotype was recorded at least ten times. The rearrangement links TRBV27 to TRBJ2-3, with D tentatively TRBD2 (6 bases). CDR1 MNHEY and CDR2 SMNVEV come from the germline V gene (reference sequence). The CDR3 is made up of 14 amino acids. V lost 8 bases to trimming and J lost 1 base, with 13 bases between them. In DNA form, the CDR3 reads TGTGCCAGCGGCCGGGGAGGCCGCACAGATACGCAGTATTTT. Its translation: CASGRGGRTDTQYF.

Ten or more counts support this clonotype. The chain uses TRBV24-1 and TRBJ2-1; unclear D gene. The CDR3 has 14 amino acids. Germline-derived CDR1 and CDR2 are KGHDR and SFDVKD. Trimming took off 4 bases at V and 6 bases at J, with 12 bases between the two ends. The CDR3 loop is CATSDYSGSNEQFF. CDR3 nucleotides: TGTGCCACCAGTGACTATTCAGGTTCCAATGAGCAGTTCTTC.

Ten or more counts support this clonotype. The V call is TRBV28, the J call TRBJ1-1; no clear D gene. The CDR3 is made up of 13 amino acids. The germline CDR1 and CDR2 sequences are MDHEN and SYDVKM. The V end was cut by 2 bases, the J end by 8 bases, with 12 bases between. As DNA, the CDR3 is TGTGCCAGCAGTTTAATCAGGCCTAGGGAAGCTTTCTTT. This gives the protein CASSLIRPREAFF. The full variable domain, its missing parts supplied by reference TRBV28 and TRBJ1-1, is DVKVTQSSRYLVKRTGEKVFLECVQDMDHENMFWYRQDPGLGLRLIYFSYDVKMKEKGDIPEGYSVSREKKERFSLILESASTNQTSMYLCASSLIRPREAFFGQGTRLTVV.

This CDR3 is CASSYSFRAIINTEAFF. CDR3 nucleotides: TGTGCCAGCAGTTACTCGTTTCGGGCCATCATCAACACTGAAGCTTTCTTT. The chain joins TRBV6-5 to TRBJ1-1; D gene uncertain. V was trimmed by 0 bases and J by 2 bases, leaving 16 bases between them. In germline, CDR1 is MNHEY, CDR2 SVGAGI. The CDR3 contains 17 residues.

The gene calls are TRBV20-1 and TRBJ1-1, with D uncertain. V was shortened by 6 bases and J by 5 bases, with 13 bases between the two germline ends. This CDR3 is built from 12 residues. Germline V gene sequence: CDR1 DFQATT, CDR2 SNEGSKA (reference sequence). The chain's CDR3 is CSAPFQETEAFF. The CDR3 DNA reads TGCAGTGCCCCCTTCCAGGAGACTGAAGCTTTCTTT.